A single sample is the source of the 24 T cell receptor beta chains below, sequenced in a study of cytomegalovirus exposure and HLA in healthy donors. Use of 60 Vbeta and 13 Jbeta primers characterized the PCR. The method was immunoSEQ multiplex PCR; TCRdb's version includes in-frame clones alone and lacks a portion of them. In the table there are around 190,000 clones, 70% to 75% of which are singletons. Input material: PBMCs. These TCRs come from a man aged 30 to 39 in good health and CMV-seropositive.

This clone appeared a single time. The chain links TRBV7-9 to TRBJ2-1; perhaps TRBD2 as D (5 bases). This CDR3 region has 11 residues. The ends were cut back, 5 bases at V and 13 bases at J, with 12 bases in the middle. Germline lookup yields CDR1 SEHNR and CDR2 FQNEAQ (reference sequence). CDR3 DNA sequence: TGTGCCAGCAGCGTCGGACTGCAACAGTTCTTC. Translating gives CASSVGLQQFF.

The chain has TRBV4-1 and TRBJ2-5; 8 bases are shared with TRBD2. V shed 1 base, J shed 5 bases, and the junction held 6 bases outside the gene matches. Germline V CDR1 and CDR2: MGHRA, YSYEKL. The length of the CDR3 is 15 residues. The CDR3 here is CASSQGLAGMETQYF. The CDR3 nucleotides read TGCGCCAGCAGCCAAGGGTTAGCGGGGATGGAGACCCAGTACTTC.

The rearrangement uses TRBV10-3 and TRBJ2-7, with a tentative D call TRBD1 (6 bases). Trimming shortened V by 10 bases and J by 3 bases, and 16 bases separated the two germline ends. The CDR3 runs 13 residues. Germline values: CDR1 ENHRY, CDR2 SYGVKD. The DNA of the CDR3 is TGTGCCACCGCAGGGCAGGGGAACTACGAGCAGTACTTC. Encoded protein: CATAGQGNYEQYF.

The chain links TRBV9 to TRBJ2-2, with TRBD2 as a possible D gene (7 bases). This CDR3 comprises 17 residues. Trimming took 0 bases from V and 4 from J, leaving 16 bases between them. Germline V gene lookup returns CDR1 SGDLS and CDR2 YYNGEE. CDR3 amino acids: CASSVGLKGGGTGELFF. The DNA for the CDR3 is TGTGCCAGCAGCGTAGGGCTCAAGGGGGGGGGCACCGGGGAGCTGTTTTTT. Based on the CDR3 plus reference TRBV9 and TRBJ2-2, the full variable domain is DSGVTQTPKHLITATGQRVTLRCSPRSGDLSVYWYQQSLDQGLQFLIQYYNGEERAKGNILERFSAQQFPDLHSELNLSSLELGDSALYFCASSVGLKGGGTGELFFGEGSRLTVL.

This chain links TRBV9 with TRBJ2-2; D not certain. Germline CDR1 is SGDLS and CDR2 is YYNGEE. This CDR3 has 15 residues. V gave up 4 bases and J gave up 6 bases, with 16 bases separating them. CDR3 bases: TGTGCCAGCAGCCCCAACCCCAGTAATTCCGGGGAGCTGTTTTTT. It is translated as CASSPNPSNSGELFF.

Concerning this clone itself: Within the sample, other DNA sequences also encode this same CDR3. The chain employs TRBV18 and TRBJ2-3; 8 nucleotides agree with TRBD2. V trimming: 3 bases; J trimming: 2 bases; junction bases outside the gene matches: 1. CDR1 is KGHSH and CDR2 is LQKENI in the germline V gene. The CDR3 totals 14 residues. This CDR3 is CASSPGLATDTQYF. The CDR3, as DNA: TGTGCCAGCTCACCTGGACTAGCCACAGATACGCAGTATTTT.

The sample holds a few counts of this clone. The J gene is TRBJ2-1, the V gene TRBV27; 7 bases align to TRBD1. CDR3 length: 15 residues. V trimming: 7 bases; J trimming: 4 bases; junction bases outside the gene matches: 10. The germline V gene encodes CDR1 MNHEY and CDR2 SMNVEV (reference sequence). DNA for the CDR3: TGTGCCAGCACCCCGAGACAGGGCAGGTACAATGAGCAGTTCTTC. Translated, it gives CASTPRQGRYNEQFF.

The genes are TRBV30 and TRBJ1-1; 8 bases map to TRBD1. The CDR3 spans 14 residues. CDR1 and CDR2 (germline): GTSNPN, SVGIG (reference sequence). J lost 4 bases, V lost 7 bases, and 11 bases had no gene match. The CDR3 DNA is TGTGCCTCCTCCCCGGACAGGGAGATCACTGAAGCTTTCTTT. Encoded protein: CASSPDREITEAFF.

This chain uses TRBV5-4 with TRBJ1-2, with 7 bases identical to TRBD1. The CDR3 is made up of 15 amino acids. CDR1 is SGHNT and CDR2 is YYREEE in the germline V gene (reference sequence). V lost 0 bases and J lost 4; bases outside the gene matches: 6. The CDR3 DNA reads TGTGCCAGCAGCTTGGTGGGACAGATAGTCTATGGCTACACCTTC. It encodes CASSLVGQIVYGYTF.

In DNA form, the CDR3 reads TGTGCCAGCGCCCGACAGCCCTCTGGGGCCAACGTCCTGACTTTC. Protein product: CASARQPSGANVLTF. This sequence joins TRBV7-3 and TRBJ2-6; possible D gene TRBD1, 5 bases. The CDR3 is 15 amino acids. V lost 8 bases to trimming and J lost 0 bases, with 11 bases between them. Per the germline V gene, CDR1 is SGHTA and CDR2 is FQGTGA. Full variable domain (missing parts from reference TRBV7-3 and TRBJ2-6): GAGVSQTPSNKVTEKGKYVELRCDPISGHTALYWYRQSLGQGPEFLIYFQGTGAADDSGLPNDRFFAVRPEGSVSTLKIQRTERGDSAVYLCASARQPSGANVLTFGAGSRLTVL.

The chain is built from TRBV6-5 and TRBJ2-2; D is unclear. V lost 11 bases and J lost 4, with 20 bases in between. This CDR3 is built from 15 residues. Germline lookup yields CDR1 MNHEY and CDR2 SVGAGI. As DNA, the CDR3 is TGTGCCTTTTTCAAAGCTCTCGGGTCCACCGGGGAGCTGTTTTTT. Encoded protein: CAFFKALGSTGELFF.

This clone was detected only once. V is TRBV7-9 and J is TRBJ2-5; TRBD1 matches 9 bases. Judging by the DNA end, TRBJ2-7 fits better; the J call may be wrong. There are 14 residues in the CDR3. CDR1 SEHNR and CDR2 FQNEAQ come from the germline V gene (reference sequence). The CDR3 bases are TGTGCCAGCAGCTTAGACGGACAGGGGCCCGAGCAGTACTTC. This codes for CASSLDGQGPEQYF.

Only one count was recorded for this clone. The gene calls are TRBV6-6 and TRBJ2-7, with a weak D call TRBD1 (6 bases). Germline V gene lookup returns CDR1 MNHNY and CDR2 SVGAGI (reference sequence). The ends were cut back, 11 bases at V and 0 bases at J, with 14 bases in the middle. The CDR3 runs to 13 residues. CDR3 sequence: CASQGHVSYEQYF. The CDR3, as DNA: TGTGCCTCACAGGGTCATGTCTCCTACGAGCAGTACTTC.

This clone has just one count. The V call is TRBV7-9, the J call TRBJ2-3; D perhaps matches TRBD1 (5 bases). The CDR3 is 11 amino acids. Germline CDR1 and CDR2: SEHNR and FQNEAQ (reference sequence). V lost 5 bases, J lost 11 bases, and 11 bases lay in between. CDR3 DNA sequence: TGTGCCAGCAGCCCCAGGGCGTTGCAGTATTTT. Its translation: CASSPRALQYF.

This clone appeared a few times. The chain employs TRBV29-1 and TRBJ2-4; 10 bases agree with TRBD2. V shed 5 bases and J 1 base; nucleotides not matched to a gene: 5. CDR3 length: 15 amino acids. Germline CDR1 SQVTM, CDR2 ANQGSEA. The CDR3 reads CSVSAGGPAKNIQYF. CDR3 DNA sequence: TGCAGCGTTTCAGCGGGAGGGCCGGCCAAAAACATTCAGTACTTC.

J is TRBJ1-5 and V is TRBV19; possibly TRBD1 for D (6 bases). Germline CDR1 LNHDA, CDR2 SQIVND (reference sequence). The V gene lost 11 bases and the J gene lost 3 bases, with 17 bases spanning the gap. The length of the CDR3 is 14 residues. CDR3 loop: CAVGHGRNNQPQHF. In DNA form, the CDR3 reads TGTGCCGTGGGACACGGACGGAACAATCAGCCCCAGCATTTT. Complete variable domain (other parts from reference TRBV19 and TRBJ1-5): DGGITQSPKYLFRKEGQNVTLSCEQNLNHDAMYWYRQDPGQGLRLIYYSQIVNDFQKGDIAEGYSVSREKKESFPLTVTSAQKNPTAFYLCAVGHGRNNQPQHFGDGTRLSIL.

V and J are TRBV29-1 and TRBJ1-1; the match to TRBD1 covers 10 bases. Germline loops: CDR1 SQVTM, CDR2 ANQGSEA. CDR3 length: 15 amino acids. V gave up 3 bases and J gave up 4 bases; unmatched junction bases: 8. CDR3 amino acids: CSVDVSGTGVTEAFF. The CDR3 bases are TGCAGCGTTGATGTATCCGGGACAGGGGTCACTGAAGCTTTCTTT.

The gene calls are TRBV7-9 and TRBJ2-5; D ambiguous. Judging by the DNA end, TRBJ2-7 fits better; the J call may be wrong. Germline V CDR1 and CDR2: SEHNR, FQNEAQ (reference sequence). The CDR3 runs 13 residues. The CDR3 protein is CASSLSPIYEQYF. CDR3 nucleotide sequence: TGTGCCAGCAGCTTAAGCCCGATCTACGAGCAGTACTTC.

This chain connects TRBV9 to TRBJ1-1; D uncertain. Trimming removed 4 bases at V and 1 base at J, with 8 bases between. The germline V gene has CDR1 SGDLS and CDR2 YYNGEE. This CDR3 is 13 amino acids long. As DNA, the CDR3 is TGTGCCAGCAGCCCTAGCCCGAACACTGAAGCTTTCTTT. Amino acids: CASSPSPNTEAFF.

This clone showed up just once. This chain uses TRBV10-3 with TRBJ2-7; 7 bases match TRBD2. V lost 6 bases, J lost 6 bases, and 5 bases stayed unmatched. Germline CDR1 reads ENHRY; CDR2 reads SYGVKD. This CDR3 spans 12 amino acids. CDR3 protein: CAISGEGLEQYF. DNA of the CDR3: TGTGCCATCAGCGGGGAGGGGCTCGAGCAGTACTTC.

The chain recombines TRBV5-1 with TRBJ2-1; TRBD2 aligns across 7 bases. V was pared by 0 bases and J by 4 bases, with 7 bases of the junction left unmatched. The CDR3 covers 16 residues. CDR1 is SGHRS, CDR2 YFSETQ, per germline. CDR3 in DNA: TGCGCCAGCAGCTTGGCCCCGAGCGGGACTTACAATGAGCAGTTCTTC. This codes for CASSLAPSGTYNEQFF. The full variable domain, with the rest looked up from reference TRBV5-1 and TRBJ2-1, is KAGVTQTPRYLIKTRGQQVTLSCSPISGHRSVSWYQQTPGQGLQFLFEYFSETQRNKGNFPGRFSGRQFSNSRSEMNVSTLELGDSALYLCASSLAPSGTYNEQFFGPGTRLTVL.

This clone was detected only once. For the CDR3, the DNA is TGTGCCAGCAGTGTCGGGATTAACTATGGCTACACCTTC. Its translation: CASSVGINYGYTF. The chain uses TRBV6-5 and TRBJ1-2; D is uncertain. The CDR3 is 13 amino acids. The germline CDR1 and CDR2 sequences are MNHEY and SVGAGI. V lost 5 bases and J 1 base, leaving 8 bases between the germline ends.

The gene calls are TRBV18 and TRBJ1-3; TRBD1 aligns across 9 bases. The CDR3 spans 19 residues. Germline V lookup: CDR1 KGHSH, CDR2 LQKENI. The ends lost 1 base at V and 5 bases at J; junction bases unmatched: 15. The CDR3 DNA reads as TGTGCCAGCTCACCACGGTCGTCAGACAGGGGGAATGTGAGAAACACCATATATTTT. Its protein is CASSPRSSDRGNVRNTIYF. The full variable domain, its missing parts supplied by reference TRBV18 and TRBJ1-3, is NAGVMQNPRHLVRRRGQEARLRCSPMKGHSHVYWYRQLPEEGLKFMVYLQKENIIDESGMPKERFSAEFPKEGPSILRIQQVVRGDSAAYFCASSPRSSDRGNVRNTIYFGEGSWLTVV.

The rearrangement uses TRBV7-2 and TRBJ2-5; 10 nucleotides agree with TRBD1. V trimming: 5 bases; J trimming: 1 base; junction bases outside the gene matches: 1. In germline, CDR1 is SGHTA, CDR2 FQGNSA. The CDR3 extends over 14 amino acids. The CDR3 spells CASSRQGAQETQYF. CDR3 sequence (DNA): TGTGCCAGCAGCAGACAGGGGGCCCAAGAGACCCAGTACTTC.